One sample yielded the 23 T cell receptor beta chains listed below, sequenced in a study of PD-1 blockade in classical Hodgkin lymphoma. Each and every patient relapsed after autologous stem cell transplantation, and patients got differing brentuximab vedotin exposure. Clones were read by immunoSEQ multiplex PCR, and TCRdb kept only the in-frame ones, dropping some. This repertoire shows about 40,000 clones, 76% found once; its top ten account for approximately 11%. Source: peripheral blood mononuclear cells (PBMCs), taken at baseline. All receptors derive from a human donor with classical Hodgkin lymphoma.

CDR3 DNA sequence: TGCGCCAGCAGCTTGACAGGTCCTGGAGCTAACTATGGCTACACCTTC. This gives the protein CASSLTGPGANYGYTF. This chain uses TRBV5-1 with TRBJ1-2; a possible D gene is TRBD1 (5 bases). The CDR3 runs to 16 residues. V shed 1 base and J shed 0 bases, with 13 bases lying between them. CDR1 and CDR2 (germline): SGHRS, YFSETQ.

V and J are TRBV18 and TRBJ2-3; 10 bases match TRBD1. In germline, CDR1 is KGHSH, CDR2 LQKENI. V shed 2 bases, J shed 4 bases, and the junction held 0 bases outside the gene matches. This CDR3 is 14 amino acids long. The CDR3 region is CASSPGQGADTQYF. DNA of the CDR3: TGTGCCAGCTCACCAGGACAGGGGGCAGATACGCAGTATTTT.

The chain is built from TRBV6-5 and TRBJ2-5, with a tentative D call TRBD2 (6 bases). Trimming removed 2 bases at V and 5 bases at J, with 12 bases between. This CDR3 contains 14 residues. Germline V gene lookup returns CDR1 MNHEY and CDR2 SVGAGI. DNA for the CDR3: TGTGCCAGCAGTTACGGGGGGTCTCGGGAGACCCAGTACTTC. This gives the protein CASSYGGSRETQYF.

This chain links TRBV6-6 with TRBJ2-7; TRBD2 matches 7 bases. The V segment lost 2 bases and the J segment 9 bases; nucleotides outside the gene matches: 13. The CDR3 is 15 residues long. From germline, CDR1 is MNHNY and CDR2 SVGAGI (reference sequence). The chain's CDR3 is CASSYDPSGPMGQYF. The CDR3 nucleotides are TGTGCCAGCAGTTACGATCCTAGCGGACCCATGGGGCAGTACTTC.

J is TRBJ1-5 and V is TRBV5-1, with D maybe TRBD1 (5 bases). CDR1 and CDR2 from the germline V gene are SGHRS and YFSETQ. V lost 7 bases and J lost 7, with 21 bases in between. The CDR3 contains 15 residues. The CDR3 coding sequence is TGCGCCAGCTCTCTTTACCCAGGGTACCACCAGCCCCAGCATTTT. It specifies CASSLYPGYHQPQHF.

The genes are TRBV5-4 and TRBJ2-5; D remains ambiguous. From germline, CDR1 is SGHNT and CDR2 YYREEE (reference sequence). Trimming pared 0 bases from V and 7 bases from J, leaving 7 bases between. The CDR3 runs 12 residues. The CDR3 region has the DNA TGTGCCAGCAGCTTGGTTCCCCCGACCCAGTACTTC. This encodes CASSLVPPTQYF.

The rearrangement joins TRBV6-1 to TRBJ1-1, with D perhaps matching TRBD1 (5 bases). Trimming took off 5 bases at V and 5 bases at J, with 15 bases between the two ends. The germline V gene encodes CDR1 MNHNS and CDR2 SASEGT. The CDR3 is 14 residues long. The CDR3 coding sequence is TGTGCCAGCAGTTTCGAGGGGTCGGAAACTGAAGCTTTCTTT. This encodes CASSFEGSETEAFF.

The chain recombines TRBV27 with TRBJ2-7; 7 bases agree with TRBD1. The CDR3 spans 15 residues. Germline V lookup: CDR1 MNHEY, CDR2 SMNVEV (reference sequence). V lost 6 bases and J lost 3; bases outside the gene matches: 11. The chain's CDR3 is CASRFLGSGGYEQYF. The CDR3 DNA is TGTGCCAGCAGGTTTTTGGGGTCAGGGGGCTACGAGCAGTACTTC.

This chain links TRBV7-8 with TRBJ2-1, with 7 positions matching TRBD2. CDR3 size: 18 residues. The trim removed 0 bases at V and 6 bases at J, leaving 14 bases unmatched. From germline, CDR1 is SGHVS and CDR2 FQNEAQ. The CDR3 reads CASSLAGQRGPPGNEQFF. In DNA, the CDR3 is TGTGCCAGCAGCTTAGCGGGCCAGCGGGGACCTCCTGGCAATGAGCAGTTCTTC.

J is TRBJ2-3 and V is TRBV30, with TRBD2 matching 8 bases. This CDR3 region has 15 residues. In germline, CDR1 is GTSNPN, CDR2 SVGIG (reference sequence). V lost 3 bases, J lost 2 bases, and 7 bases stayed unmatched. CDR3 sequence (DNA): TGTGCCTGGAGCCCGGGACTAGGGGACACAGATACGCAGTATTTT. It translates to CAWSPGLGDTDTQYF.

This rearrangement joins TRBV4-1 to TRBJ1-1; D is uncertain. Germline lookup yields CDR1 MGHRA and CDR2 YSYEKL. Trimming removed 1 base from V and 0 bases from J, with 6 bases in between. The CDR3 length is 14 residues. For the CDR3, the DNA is TGCGCCAGCAGCCAAGTGCTCCTGAACACTGAAGCTTTCTTT. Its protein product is CASSQVLLNTEAFF.

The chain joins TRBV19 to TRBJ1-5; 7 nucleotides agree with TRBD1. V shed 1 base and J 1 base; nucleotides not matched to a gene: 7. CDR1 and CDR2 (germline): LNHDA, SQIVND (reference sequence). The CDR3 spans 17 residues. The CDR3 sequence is CASSIAGRTGSNQPQHF. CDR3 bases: TGTGCCAGTAGTATAGCCGGAAGGACAGGAAGCAATCAGCCCCAGCATTTT.

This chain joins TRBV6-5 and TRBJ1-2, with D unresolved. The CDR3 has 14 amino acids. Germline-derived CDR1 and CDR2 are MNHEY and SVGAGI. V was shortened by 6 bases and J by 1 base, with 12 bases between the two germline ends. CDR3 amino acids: CASSSPAVNYGYTF. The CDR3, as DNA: TGTGCCAGCAGCTCCCCCGCGGTTAACTATGGCTACACCTTC.

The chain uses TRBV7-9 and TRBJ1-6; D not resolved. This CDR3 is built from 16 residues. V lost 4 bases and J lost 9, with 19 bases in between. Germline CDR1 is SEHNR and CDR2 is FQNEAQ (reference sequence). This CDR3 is CASSSFSGIYASPLHF. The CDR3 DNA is TGTGCCAGCAGCTCCTTCAGCGGGATTTACGCTTCACCCCTCCACTTT.

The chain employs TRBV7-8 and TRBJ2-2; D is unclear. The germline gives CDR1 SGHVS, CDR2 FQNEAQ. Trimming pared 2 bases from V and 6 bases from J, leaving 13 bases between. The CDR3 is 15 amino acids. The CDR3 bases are TGTGCCAGCAGCTTAAAGTCCGCAGAAGCCGGGGAGCTGTTTTTT. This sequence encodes CASSLKSAEAGELFF.

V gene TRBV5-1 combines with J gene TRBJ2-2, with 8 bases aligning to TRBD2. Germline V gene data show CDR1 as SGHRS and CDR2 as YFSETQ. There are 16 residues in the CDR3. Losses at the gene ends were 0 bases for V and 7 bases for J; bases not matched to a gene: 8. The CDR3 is CASSLVPREGDGELFF. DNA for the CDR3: TGCGCCAGCAGCTTGGTGCCCCGGGAGGGCGACGGGGAGCTGTTTTTT.

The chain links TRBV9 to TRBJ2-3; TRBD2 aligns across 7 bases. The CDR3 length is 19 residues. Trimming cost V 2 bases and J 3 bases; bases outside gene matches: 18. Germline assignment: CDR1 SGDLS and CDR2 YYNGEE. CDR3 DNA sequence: TGTGCCAGCAGCGTCCTCAAATCGACTAGCTCGCCGCTAACAGATACGCAGTATTTT. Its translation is CASSVLKSTSSPLTDTQYF.

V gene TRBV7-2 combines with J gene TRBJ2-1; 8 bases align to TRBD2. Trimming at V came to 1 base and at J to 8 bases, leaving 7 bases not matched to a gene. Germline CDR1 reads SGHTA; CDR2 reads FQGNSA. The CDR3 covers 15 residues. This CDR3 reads CASSLGSGRAHEQFF. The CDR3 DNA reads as TGTGCCAGCAGCTTAGGTTCCGGGAGGGCCCATGAGCAGTTCTTC.

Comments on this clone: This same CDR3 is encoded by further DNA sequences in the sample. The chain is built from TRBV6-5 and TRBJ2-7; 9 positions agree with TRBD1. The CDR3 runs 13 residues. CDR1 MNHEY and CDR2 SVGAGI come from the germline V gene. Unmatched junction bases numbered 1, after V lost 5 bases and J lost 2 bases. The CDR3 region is CASSRTGAYEQYF. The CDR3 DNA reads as TGTGCCAGCAGTAGGACAGGGGCCTACGAGCAGTACTTC.

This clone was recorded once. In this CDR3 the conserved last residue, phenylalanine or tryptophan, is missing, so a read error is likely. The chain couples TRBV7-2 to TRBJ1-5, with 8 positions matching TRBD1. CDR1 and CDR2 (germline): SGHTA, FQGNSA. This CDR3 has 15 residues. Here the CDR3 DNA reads TGTGCCAGCAGCCTTTTCGGGACAGGCAATCAGTCCCAGCATCTT. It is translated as CASSLFGTGNQSQHL.

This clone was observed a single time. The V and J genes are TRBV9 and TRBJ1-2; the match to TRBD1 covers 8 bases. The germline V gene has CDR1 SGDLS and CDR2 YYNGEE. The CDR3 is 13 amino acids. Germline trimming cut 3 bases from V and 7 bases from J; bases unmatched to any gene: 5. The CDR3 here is CASSADRDSGYTF. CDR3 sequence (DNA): TGTGCCAGCAGCGCGGACAGGGACAGTGGCTACACCTTC.

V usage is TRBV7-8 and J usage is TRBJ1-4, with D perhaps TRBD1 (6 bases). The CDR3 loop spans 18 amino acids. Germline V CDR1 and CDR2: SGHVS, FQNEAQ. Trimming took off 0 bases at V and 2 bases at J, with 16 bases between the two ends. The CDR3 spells CASSLAGTSRRTNEKLFF. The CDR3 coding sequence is TGTGCCAGCAGCTTAGCCGGGACATCTCGGAGGACTAATGAAAAACTGTTTTTT.

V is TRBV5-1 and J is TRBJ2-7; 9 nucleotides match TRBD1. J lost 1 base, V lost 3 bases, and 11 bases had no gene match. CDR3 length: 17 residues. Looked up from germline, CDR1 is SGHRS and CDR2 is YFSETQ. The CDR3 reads CASSSQPTGGSSYEQYF. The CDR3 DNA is TGCGCCAGCAGCTCGCAACCGACAGGGGGTTCGTCCTACGAGCAGTACTTC.